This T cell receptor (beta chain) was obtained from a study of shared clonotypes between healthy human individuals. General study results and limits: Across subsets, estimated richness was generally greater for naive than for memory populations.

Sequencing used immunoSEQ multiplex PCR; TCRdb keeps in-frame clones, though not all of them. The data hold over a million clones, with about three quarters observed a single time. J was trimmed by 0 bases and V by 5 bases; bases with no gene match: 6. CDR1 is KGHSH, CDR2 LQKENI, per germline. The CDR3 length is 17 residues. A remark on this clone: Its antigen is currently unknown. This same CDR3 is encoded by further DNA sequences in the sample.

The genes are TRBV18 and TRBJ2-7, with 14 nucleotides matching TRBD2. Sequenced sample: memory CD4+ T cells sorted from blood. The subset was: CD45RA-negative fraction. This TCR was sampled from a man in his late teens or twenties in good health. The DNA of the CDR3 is TGTGCCAGCTCATTAGGGACTAGCGGGGGATCCTCCTACGAGCAGTACTTC. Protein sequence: CASSLGTSGGSSYEQYF. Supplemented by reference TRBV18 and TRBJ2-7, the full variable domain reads NAGVMQNPRHLVRRRGQEARLRCSPMKGHSHVYWYRQLPEEGLKFMVYLQKENIIDESGMPKERFSAEFPKEGPSILRIQQVVRGDSAAYFCASSLGTSGGSSYEQYFGPGTRLTVT.